This TCR beta chain stems from a study of regulatory T cells in long-lasting Graves disease. The time point: persistent/refractory GD, antithyroid drugs over 5 years with positive TRAb. Making the TCR library involved RNA that had been extracted from PBMCs. Investigators prepared the TCR beta libraries by applying iRepertoire HTBI primers and Arm-PCR of CDR3 regions. TCRdb used MiXCR to reprocess the multiplex PCR reads, holding one entry per CDR3 protein. This table holds more than 300,000 distinct CDR3 sequences, around a fifth found once. CDR3 size: 15 residues. Germline V gene data show CDR1 as PRHDT and CDR2 as FYEKMQ (reference sequence). This clonotype was observed a handful of times. At one of its ends the junction is not consistent with the germline gene, which may arise from a read error.

The sequence derives from a female donor with Graves disease. J is TRBJ1-3 and V is TRBV13; D may be TRBD1 (5 bases). This material consisted of peripheral blood mononuclear cells (PBMCs), taken when the disease was refractory, from a patient treated with antithyroid drugs. CDR3 loop: CASILGTLSGNTIYF. In DNA form, the CDR3 reads TGTGCCAGCATCTTAGGGACTCTCTCTGGAAACACCATATATTTT.